These 28 T cell receptor beta chains came from one sample sequenced in a study of low-dose radiotherapy and immunotherapy resistance in tumors. Time point reported: after trial treatment. Treatment given: LDRT plus nivolumab, ipilimumab, low-dose cyclophosphamide and aspirin (RACIN trial). cDNA synthesis used a TRAV/TRBV-specific primer set for both chains. For amplifying TCRs, the PCR ran for approximately 18 cycles with Phusion, which was used together with a constant-region primer and the adapter on the V primers. A single record per CDR3 protein comes from TCRdb applying MiXCR to the reads. The data contain roughly 56,000 distinct CDR3 sequences, about 23% of them seen just once; the ten biggest clones take up 6% to 8.5%. The specimen comprised PBMCs, sampled after low-dose radiotherapy plus immunotherapy. These receptors came from a male donor with prostate cancer.

This clonotype occurred many times. The V and J genes are TRBV19 and TRBJ2-3; no reliable D call. The CDR3 totals 12 residues. Trimming removed 3 bases from V and 7 bases from J, with 8 bases in between. Germline assignment: CDR1 LNHDA and CDR2 SQIVND (reference sequence). The CDR3 region is CASSIGGYTQYF. CDR3 coding DNA: TGTGCCAGTAGTATCGGCGGTTATACGCAGTATTTT.

This clonotype appeared once. A far larger clone is just one base off, so this is likely a read error. The genes are TRBV6-5 and TRBJ2-7, with D perhaps matching TRBD2 (6 bases). Germline V gene lookup returns CDR1 MNHEY and CDR2 SVGAGI. The V end lost 6 bases, the J end lost 7 bases, and 22 bases lay between the germline ends. The CDR3 length is 15 residues. The CDR3 bases are TGTGCCAGCAGCCGGGGGATAGCTTCCTACAATGAGCAGTACTTC. Amino acids: CASSRGIASYNEQYF.

This clonotype was seen many times. The V and J genes are TRBV7-9 and TRBJ1-5; 7 bases map to TRBD1. The CDR3 is 14 residues long. Germline V gene lookup returns CDR1 SEHNR and CDR2 FQNEAQ (reference sequence). V trimming: 5 bases; J trimming: 3 bases; junction bases outside the gene matches: 4. CDR3 amino acids: CASSGGTDNQPQHF. The CDR3 DNA follows: TGTGCCAGCAGCGGCGGGACAGACAATCAGCCCCAGCATTTT. The variable domain in full, with the rest retrieved from reference TRBV7-9 and TRBJ1-5, is DTGVSQNPRHKITKRGQNVTFRCDPISEHNRLYWYRQTLGQGPEFLTYFQNEAQLEKSRLLSDRFSAERPKGSFSTLEIQRTEQGDSAMYLCASSGGTDNQPQHFGDGTRLSIL.

This clonotype was recorded many times. This chain joins TRBV19 and TRBJ1-1; 11 bases fit TRBD1. The trim removed 6 bases at V and 8 bases at J, leaving 5 bases unmatched. The CDR3 has 13 amino acids. The V gene's germline CDR1 is LNHDA and CDR2 SQIVND (reference sequence). The CDR3 loop reads CASSQRTGGEAFF. CDR3 sequence (DNA): TGTGCCAGTAGCCAAAGGACAGGGGGCGAAGCTTTCTTT. Combining the CDR3 with reference TRBV19 and TRBJ1-1 gives the whole variable domain DGGITQSPKYLFRKEGQNVTLSCEQNLNHDAMYWYRQDPGQGLRLIYYSQIVNDFQKGDIAEGYSVSREKKESFPLTVTSAQKNPTAFYLCASSQRTGGEAFFGQGTRLTVV.

This clonotype has ten or more counts. The genes are TRBV20-1 and TRBJ2-4, with 10 bases that match TRBD1. The trim removed 1 base at V and 7 bases at J, leaving 7 bases unmatched. Germline V gene lookup returns CDR1 DFQATT and CDR2 SNEGSKA (reference sequence). The CDR3 has 15 amino acids. CDR3 in DNA: TGCAGTGCTAGAGGGGGACAGGGGCTTACGAACATTCAGTACTTC. It yields the protein CSARGGQGLTNIQYF.

This clonotype was detected ten times or more. This chain joins TRBV28 and TRBJ2-1; D may be TRBD2 (5 bases). This CDR3 contains 15 residues. Trimming removed 1 base from V and 0 bases from J, with 7 bases in between. Germline values: CDR1 MDHEN, CDR2 SYDVKM. DNA of the CDR3: TGTGCCAGCAGTTTATCGGGGAGCTCCTACAATGAGCAGTTCTTC. It translates to CASSLSGSSYNEQFF.

As for this clonotype: A far larger clone is one base from this, pointing to a likely read error. V is TRBV13 and J is TRBJ2-3; D remains unclear. Germline V lookup: CDR1 PRHDT, CDR2 FYEKMQ (reference sequence). The length of the CDR3 is 12 residues. CDR3 protein: CVSSRVTNTQYF. DNA for the CDR3: TGTGTCAGCAGCCGGGTTACAAATACGCAGTATTTT.

In regard to this clonotype: Lacking the conserved final phenylalanine or tryptophan, this CDR3 likely reflects a read error. The chain carries TRBV5-1 and TRBJ2-7, with 7 nucleotides matching TRBD1. The germline V gene has CDR1 SGHRS and CDR2 YFSETQ. The CDR3 is 17 residues long. Trimming took 7 bases from V and 2 from J; bases not matched to a gene: 18. The DNA of the CDR3 is TGCGCCAGCGGCCCCACCACAGGGGCGAAAAGAACCTACGAGCAGTACTAC. It yields the protein CASGPTTGAKRTYEQYY.

This clonotype has a count of ten or more. J is TRBJ2-2 and V is TRBV10-3, with TRBD2 matching over 13 bases. After removal of 6 bases from V and 2 bases from J, the junction contained 6 bases not matched to a gene. The CDR3 runs 17 residues. Germline assignment: CDR1 ENHRY and CDR2 SYGVKD. The CDR3 DNA is TGTGCCATCAGCTCGGGACTAGCGGGACTTAACACCGGGGAGCTGTTTTTT. Translating gives CAISSGLAGLNTGELFF.

In its sample, this clonotype was seen many times. This chain uses TRBV6-6 with TRBJ2-1; 8 positions match TRBD2. Trimming removed 0 bases from V and 6 bases from J; junction bases left unmatched: 4. There are 15 residues in the CDR3. CDR1 and CDR2 (germline): MNHNY, SVGAGI (reference sequence). The CDR3 loop is CASSYSNSGVNEQFF. The CDR3 nucleotides are TGTGCCAGCAGTTACTCGAATAGCGGGGTCAATGAGCAGTTCTTC.

This clonotype was detected ten times or more. The chain has TRBV28 and TRBJ1-2, with 9 nucleotides matching TRBD1. Germline-derived CDR1 and CDR2 are MDHEN and SYDVKM. The J segment lost 8 bases and the V segment lost 10 bases, leaving 8 bases of the junction unmatched. The CDR3 runs to 12 residues. The CDR3 loop is CAIRQGGWGYTF. Written as DNA, the CDR3 is TGTGCCATCCGACAGGGGGGTTGGGGCTACACCTTC.

In this sample, this clonotype turned up many times. The V and J genes are TRBV5-4 and TRBJ2-5, with 10 nucleotides matching TRBD1. CDR1 SGHNT and CDR2 YYREEE come from the germline V gene (reference sequence). The CDR3 runs 20 residues. Trimming at V came to 3 bases and at J to 1 base, leaving 18 bases not matched to a gene. CDR3 in amino acids: CASSSPGDRGVPIFQETQYF. As DNA, the CDR3 is TGTGCCAGCAGCTCACCCGGGGACAGGGGCGTACCGATATTCCAAGAGACCCAGTACTTC. Looking up the rest from reference TRBV5-4 and TRBJ2-5 gives the full variable domain: ETGVTQSPTHLIKTRGQQVTLRCSSQSGHNTVSWYQQALGQGPQFIFQYYREEENGRGNFPPRFSGLQFPNYSSELNVNALELDDSALYLCASSSPGDRGVPIFQETQYFGPGTRLLVL.

V gene TRBV4-3 combines with J gene TRBJ2-7, with a possible D match to TRBD2 (6 bases). The V and J ends lost 4 bases and 1 base respectively, with 8 bases between them. CDR1 is LGHNA and CDR2 is YSLEER in the germline V gene. This CDR3 has 13 amino acids. CDR3 nucleotide sequence: TGCGCCAGCAGCCCGGGACTTTCCTACGAGCAGTACTTC. Translated, it gives CASSPGLSYEQYF.

A word on this clonotype: The likely explanation is a read error, given a far larger clone one base away. The chain recombines TRBV28 with TRBJ2-1; D unclear. Trimming left V 7 bases short and J 10 bases short, with 14 bases between. CDR1 MDHEN and CDR2 SYDVKM come from the germline V gene. The CDR3 is 12 amino acids. For the CDR3, the DNA is TGTGCCAGCATGGCTAAATCCGACGAGCAGTTCTTC. This translates into CASMAKSDEQFF. Full variable domain (missing parts from reference TRBV28 and TRBJ2-1): DVKVTQSSRYLVKRTGEKVFLECVQDMDHENMFWYRQDPGLGLRLIYFSYDVKMKEKGDIPEGYSVSREKKERFSLILESASTNQTSMYLCASMAKSDEQFFGPGTRLTVL.

This clonotype was recorded a few times. J is TRBJ2-1 and V is TRBV29-1, with D perhaps being TRBD1 or TRBD2 (5 bases each). Germline V lookup: CDR1 SQVTM, CDR2 ANQGSEA. Trimming took 6 bases from V and 3 from J, leaving 18 bases between them. CDR3 size: 15 residues. The CDR3 DNA follows: TGCAGCGTGGACCCCTGGGGACCCGGCTACAATGAGCAGTTCTTC. This codes for CSVDPWGPGYNEQFF.

This clonotype has ten or more counts. The CDR3 region is CASSQDGPGGIPPAFF. The CDR3 nucleotides read TGCGCCAGCAGCCAAGACGGACCAGGGGGCATCCCCCCAGCCTTCTTT. The gene calls are TRBV4-1 and TRBJ1-1; 8 positions agree with TRBD1. The J segment lost 14 bases and the V segment lost 0 bases, leaving 17 bases of the junction unmatched. This CDR3 contains 16 residues. The V gene's germline CDR1 is MGHRA and CDR2 YSYEKL.

This clonotype was picked up many times. The chain couples TRBV3-1 to TRBJ2-5; the match to TRBD2 covers 9 bases. Losses at the gene ends were 1 base for V and 5 bases for J; bases not matched to a gene: 5. The CDR3 has 15 residues. The germline gives CDR1 LGHDT, CDR2 YNNKEL (reference sequence). The CDR3 reads CASSQGLAGMETQYF. Here the CDR3 DNA reads TGTGCCAGCAGCCAAGGGCTAGCGGGAATGGAGACCCAGTACTTC.

The table lists this clonotype with many counts. V gene TRBV5-1 combines with J gene TRBJ2-3; 8 nucleotides agree with TRBD2. The CDR3 is 14 amino acids. Per the germline V gene, CDR1 is SGHRS and CDR2 is YFSETQ. Germline trimming cut 4 bases from V and 4 bases from J; bases unmatched to any gene: 5. This chain's CDR3 is CASSERGLADTQYF. CDR3 DNA sequence: TGCGCCAGCAGCGAGCGGGGGTTGGCAGATACGCAGTATTTT.

This clonotype was detected many times. V is TRBV11-2 and J is TRBJ2-7, with D unclear. The V end was cut by 1 base, the J end by 3 bases, with 7 bases between. This CDR3 has 13 amino acids. Germline V gene data show CDR1 as SGHAT and CDR2 as FQNNGV. As DNA, the CDR3 is TGTGCCAGCAGCTTAGTGGGCAGCTACGAGCAGTACTTC. The encoded protein is CASSLVGSYEQYF.

Ten or more counts support this clonotype. The chain couples TRBV28 to TRBJ1-2; D may be TRBD1 (5 bases). V shed 5 bases and J shed 9 bases, with 16 bases lying between them. Germline lookup yields CDR1 MDHEN and CDR2 SYDVKM. The CDR3 extends over 13 amino acids. This chain's CDR3 is CASSPVGGLRYTF. In DNA form, the CDR3 reads TGTGCCAGCAGTCCAGTTGGGGGACTTCGCTACACCTTC.

This clonotype was detected many times. The chain joins TRBV11-2 to TRBJ1-2; no clear D gene. CDR3 size: 14 residues. V was shortened by 1 base and J by 7 bases, with 13 bases between the two germline ends. In germline, CDR1 is SGHAT, CDR2 FQNNGV. CDR3 loop: CASSLGRQKGGYTF. The CDR3 nucleotides are TGTGCCAGCAGCTTAGGCAGGCAGAAAGGTGGCTACACCTTC.

Comment on this clonotype: A far larger clone lies a single base away; this is likely a read error. The V call is TRBV13, the J call TRBJ2-5; D assignment may be TRBD1 or TRBD2 (5 bases each). The CDR3 is made up of 17 amino acids. V shed 4 bases and J shed 5 bases, with 23 bases lying between them. Germline CDR1 reads PRHDT; CDR2 reads FYEKMQ (reference sequence). The CDR3 here is CASSWGTGFALWETQYF. The CDR3 coding sequence is TGTGCCAGCAGCTGGGGGACGGGGTTCGCCCTTTGGGAGACCCAGTACTTC.

This clonotype was observed many times. The chain uses TRBV6-2 or TRBV6-3 and TRBJ1-4, with 7 nucleotides matching TRBD1. This CDR3 contains 15 residues. Germline trimming cut 6 bases from V and 5 bases from J; bases unmatched to any gene: 9. Germline V CDR1 and CDR2: MNHEY, SVGEGT. CDR3 region: CASRATGTSNEKLFF. CDR3 sequence (DNA): TGTGCCAGCAGAGCGACAGGGACGTCAAATGAAAAACTGTTTTTT.

This clonotype was picked up many times. The rearrangement uses TRBV7-2 and TRBJ1-1; maybe TRBD1 (5 bases). CDR3 size: 13 residues. Per the germline V gene, CDR1 is SGHTA and CDR2 is FQGNSA. The V end was cut by 5 bases, the J end by 3 bases, with 10 bases between. The CDR3 reads CASSADRYTEAFF. The CDR3 DNA sequence: TGTGCCAGCAGCGCAGACAGATACACTGAAGCTTTCTTT. The full variable domain, completed using reference TRBV7-2 and TRBJ1-1, is GAGVSQSPSNKVTEKGKDVELRCDPISGHTALYWYRQSLGQGLEFLIYFQGNSAPDKSGLPSDRFSAERTGGSVSTLTIQRTQQEDSAVYLCASSADRYTEAFFGQGTRLTVV.

This clonotype came up many times. The V call is TRBV15, the J call TRBJ2-5; D gene ambiguous. Trimming shortened V by 1 base and J by 3 bases, and 12 bases separated the two germline ends. The CDR3 covers 15 residues. The germline CDR1 and CDR2 sequences are LNHNV and YYDKDF (reference sequence). DNA for the CDR3: TGTGCCACCAGCAGAGTCGGGCAGTCAAAAGAGACCCAGTACTTC. Its translation: CATSRVGQSKETQYF. Full variable domain (remainder filled in from reference TRBV15 and TRBJ2-5): DAMVIQNPRYQVTQFGKPVTLSCSQTLNHNVMYWYQQKSSQAPKLLFHYYDKDFNNEADTPDNFQSRRPNTSFCFLDIRSPGLGDTAMYLCATSRVGQSKETQYFGPGTRLLVL.

In this sample, this clonotype turned up a few times. Since a far larger clone is one base different, this is likely a read error. CDR3: CASSPPPTYEQFF. CDR3 sequence (DNA): TGCGCCAGCAGTCCCCCCCCAACCTACGAGCAGTTCTTC. The rearrangement joins TRBV23-1 to TRBJ2-1; unclear D gene. TRBV23-1 counts as an open reading frame of uncertain function. Between the trimmed V and J ends, which lost 4 bases and 10 bases, there was a span of 14 bases. The CDR3 extends over 13 amino acids.

Many counts were recorded for this clonotype. This sequence joins TRBV5-6 and TRBJ1-1; D might be TRBD1 (6 bases). CDR3 length: 13 residues. Trimming pared 6 bases from V and 8 bases from J, leaving 17 bases between. CDR1 and CDR2 (germline): SGHDT, YYEEEE. This CDR3 reads CASNPTGFSEAFF. In DNA form, the CDR3 reads TGTGCCAGCAACCCTACAGGGTTTTCCGAAGCTTTCTTT. Full variable domain (rest looked up from reference TRBV5-6 and TRBJ1-1): DAGVTQSPTHLIKTRGQQVTLRCSPKSGHDTVSWYQQALGQGPQFIFQYYEEEERQRGNFPDRFSGHQFPNYSSELNVNALLLGDSALYLCASNPTGFSEAFFGQGTRLTVV.

This clonotype was counted once. The rearrangement uses TRBV4-3 and TRBJ2-3; 8 nucleotides agree with TRBD2. Per germline, CDR1 LGHNA and CDR2 YSLEER. The CDR3 is made up of 16 amino acids. Trimming removed 0 bases from V and 5 bases from J; junction bases left unmatched: 7. CDR3 sequence: CASSQDAGGRGDTQYF. As DNA, the CDR3 is TGCGCCAGCAGCCAAGATGCGGGGGGCCGGGGAGATACGCAGTATTTT.